Listed below are T cell receptor beta chains from one sample, sequenced in a study of radiotherapy plus CTLA-4 blockade in lung cancer. The repertoire was sequenced with immunoSEQ multiplex PCR; TCRdb's copy has only in-frame clones and lacks some. The data show some 110,000 clones, over 80% seen once. The source material was peripheral blood, sampled from a patient treated with radiotherapy plus ipilimumab. The receptors shown here come from a human donor with non-small cell lung cancer that progressed on radiotherapy plus ipilimumab. Each CDR3 is given with its conserved first and last residue. Size is omitted from some rows. Given values are once, few, many or a class for expanded clones.

CDR3 protein,V gene,clone size
CASSPTGTMGGYTF,TRBV27,NA
CASSSEVSGANVLTF,TRBV27,NA
CASSQDRMGRGSYEQYF,TRBV4-2,NA
CASSYRTSGNTGELFF,TRBV6-5,NA
CASRRRTATYEQYF,TRBV6-1,NA
CATSPWGGGLYEQYF,TRBV15,NA
CASRGRGSFSYNEQFF,TRBV5-6,NA
CASSLGGSGNTIYF,TRBV5-4,few
CAISESWEGYTF,TRBV10-3,NA
CASSIDAGTNTGELFF,TRBV19,NA
CASSLIAGGFHEQYF,TRBV5-6,few
CASSLPSNEVYEQFF,TRBV5-1,NA
CASSPPRVYNEQFF,TRBV7-9,NA
CASRISEVETQYF,TRBV6-1,NA
CSVATGDYGYTF,TRBV29-1,NA
CATSRRSAGGLFTDTQYF,TRBV15,NA
CASSLLAGGRDGELFF,TRBV11-2,NA
CASSRDSYGYTF,TRBV28,NA
CASSQNGPDTQYF,TRBV14,few
CASSVGEGADYGYTF,TRBV9,NA
CASSESTGELFF,TRBV10-1,once
CASSFENDGYEQYF,TRBV5-1,NA
CASSPWTGGYEQYF,TRBV5-1,NA
CASTDKTEAFF,TRBV19,NA
CASSLLASIPDEQFF,TRBV7-8,NA
CAGSPFRGRFTEAFF,TRBV25-1,NA
CATYKLGAGELFF,TRBV6-5,NA
CASSRPGTGTPAAHF,TRBV28,NA
CASSLEGAITEAFF,TRBV11-2,NA
CASSYGTPPGQPQHF,TRBV6-5,NA
CAWRGTGFHGYTF,TRBV30,NA
CASSAEANYGYTF,TRBV7-2,NA